Here is one T cell receptor (beta chain) with its context. The target antigen is unknown. The protocol was immunoSEQ multiplex PCR, while the TCRdb copy is restricted to in-frame clones and leaves out a portion. The data hold about 800,000 clones, with about 97% observed a single time. This entry belongs to a study of shared clonotypes between healthy human individuals. Naive CD8 cells, CD45RO-negative and positively selected for CCR7, excluded terminally differentiated effector memory CD45RA+ cells. Findings of the study overall: Shared across several donors were around 4.7% of the naive CD4 clonotypes.

This receptor was obtained from a man aged 25-45 years in good health. The sequencing input was naive CD8+ T cells sorted from blood.

CDR3 loop: CASSLGPAAGGFF. For the CDR3, the DNA is TGTGCCAGCAGCTTAGGGCCGGCAGCGGGAGGGTTCTTC. The chain has TRBV7-8 and TRBJ2-1, with 9 bases aligning to TRBD2. Germline V gene data show CDR1 as SGHVS and CDR2 as FQNEAQ. This CDR3 comprises 13 residues. With V trimmed by 1 base and J by 15 bases, 7 bases remained unmatched.